The next 6 T cell receptor beta chains were all read from a single sample in a study of T cell responses to AZD1222 COVID-19 vaccine. Sequencing used immunoSEQ multiplex PCR; TCRdb keeps in-frame clones, though not all of them. Of nearly 55,000 clones detected, roughly 90% appear once; the ten largest clones hold about 14%. The material sequenced was peripheral blood, taken 28 days after the second AZD1222 dose. These receptors were taken from an adult who received the AZD1222 COVID-19 vaccine.

The genes are TRBV2 and TRBJ2-4; D is undetermined. Between the trimmed V and J ends, which lost 8 bases and 4 bases, there was a span of 6 bases. CDR3 length: 11 residues. The germline V gene encodes CDR1 SNHLY and CDR2 FYNNEI. The CDR3 spells CASAQKNIQYF. The DNA of the CDR3 is TGTGCCAGCGCCCAAAAAAACATTCAGTACTTC.

This clone was counted a single time. This sequence joins TRBV10-3 and TRBJ2-1, with TRBD2 identical over 10 bases. CDR3 length: 15 residues. The J segment lost 4 bases and the V segment lost 3 bases, leaving 3 bases of the junction unmatched. Germline V CDR1 and CDR2: ENHRY, SYGVKD. As DNA, the CDR3 is TGTGCCATCAGTGATGGACTAGCGGCTTACAATGAGCAGTTCTTC. Its translation is CAISDGLAAYNEQFF.

The chain uses TRBV9 and TRBJ2-2; tentatively, D is TRBD1 or TRBD2 (5 bases each). This CDR3 spans 15 amino acids. V dropped 3 bases and J dropped 0 bases, with 9 bases sitting between them. The germline gives CDR1 SGDLS, CDR2 YYNGEE. The CDR3 protein is CASSAGPPNTGELFF. CDR3 sequence (DNA): TGTGCCAGCAGCGCGGGACCGCCGAACACCGGGGAGCTGTTTTTT.

CDR3 region: CASSEGARGLETQYF. DNA of the CDR3: TGTGCCAGCAGTGAAGGTGCGAGGGGGCTTGAGACCCAGTACTTC. The J gene is TRBJ2-5, the V gene TRBV2, with 7 bases identical to TRBD1. The CDR3 is made up of 15 amino acids. CDR1 and CDR2 (germline): SNHLY, FYNNEI. Trimming removed 1 base from V and 5 bases from J; junction bases left unmatched: 7.

The chain combines TRBV24-1 with TRBJ1-5, with TRBD1 matching 8 bases. Germline trimming cut 5 bases from V and 5 bases from J; bases unmatched to any gene: 10. The CDR3 spans 16 residues. Germline CDR1 and CDR2: KGHDR and SFDVKD. This CDR3 is CATSVAGTGAYQPQHF. As DNA, the CDR3 is TGTGCCACCAGTGTCGCCGGGACAGGCGCTTATCAGCCCCAGCATTTT.

The V gene is TRBV6-6, the J gene TRBJ1-2, with 7 positions matching TRBD1. V shed 6 bases, J shed 1 base, and the junction held 5 bases outside the gene matches. CDR1 is MNHNY and CDR2 is SVGAGI in the germline V gene (reference sequence). The CDR3 is 14 amino acids. The CDR3 coding sequence is TGTGCCAGCAGCCCCCGGGACAGTAACTATGGCTACACCTTC. Protein: CASSPRDSNYGYTF.